Reported below is one TCR beta chain. The data were obtained in a study of shared T cell receptors in the human thymus. Profiled with immunoSEQ multiplex PCR; TCRdb holds only in-frame clones, not every one. The sample contains 500,000 to 550,000 clones, 75% to 80% of which appear only once. The CDR3 is made up of 14 amino acids. Trimming stripped 2 bases from V and 0 bases from J, with 5 bases between. In germline, CDR1 is SGHNT, CDR2 YENEEA. This same sample was also part of a study on human thymus T cells. That paper states: It was healthy Finnish infants having corrective surgery for congenital heart defects who were the donors. Resections removed during corrective heart surgery provided the thymus tissue used. Usage of V and J genes appeared biased in thymic and blood repertoires. Among unrelated individuals, related research reported thymic repertoires that overlapped highly.

This chain connects TRBV11-3 to TRBJ2-1; D gene ambiguous. The TCR sequence derives from a boy under two years old with a congenital heart defect. Sample: thymocytes. The CDR3 sequence: CASSLSSSYNEQFF. CDR3 nucleotides: TGTGCCAGCAGCTTATCGAGCTCCTACAATGAGCAGTTCTTC.